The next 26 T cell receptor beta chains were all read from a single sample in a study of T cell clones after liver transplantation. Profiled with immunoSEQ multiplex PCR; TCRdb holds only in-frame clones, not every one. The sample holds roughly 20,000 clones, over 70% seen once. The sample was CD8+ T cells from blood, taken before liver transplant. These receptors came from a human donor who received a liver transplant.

The CDR3 protein is CASSLGQVKALYGYTF. CDR3 DNA: TGTGCCAGCAGCTTAGGACAGGTGAAGGCTCTCTATGGCTACACCTTC. The rearrangement uses TRBV5-5 and TRBJ1-2; 7 bases are shared with TRBD1. Trimming removed 2 bases from V and 4 bases from J; junction bases left unmatched: 11. The germline CDR1 and CDR2 sequences are SGHKS and YYEKEE (reference sequence). The CDR3 is 16 amino acids.

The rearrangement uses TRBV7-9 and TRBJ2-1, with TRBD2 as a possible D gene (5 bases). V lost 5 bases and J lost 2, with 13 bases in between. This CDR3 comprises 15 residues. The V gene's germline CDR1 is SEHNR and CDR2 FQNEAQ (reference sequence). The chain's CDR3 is CASSIARRTYNEQFF. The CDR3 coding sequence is TGTGCCAGCAGCATCGCCAGGAGGACCTACAATGAGCAGTTCTTC.

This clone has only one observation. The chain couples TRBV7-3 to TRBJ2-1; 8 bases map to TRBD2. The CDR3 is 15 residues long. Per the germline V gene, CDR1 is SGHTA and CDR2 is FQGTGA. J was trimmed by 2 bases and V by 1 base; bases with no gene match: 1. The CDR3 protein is CASSLILAAYNEQFF. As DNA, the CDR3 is TGTGCCAGCAGCTTAATACTAGCGGCCTACAATGAGCAGTTCTTC.

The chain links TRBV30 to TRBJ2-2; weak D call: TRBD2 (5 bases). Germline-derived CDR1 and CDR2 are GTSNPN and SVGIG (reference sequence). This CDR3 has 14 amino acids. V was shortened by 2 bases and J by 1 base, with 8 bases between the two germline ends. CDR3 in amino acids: CAWSFGLNTGELFF. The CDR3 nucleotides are TGTGCCTGGAGTTTTGGACTGAACACCGGGGAGCTGTTTTTT.

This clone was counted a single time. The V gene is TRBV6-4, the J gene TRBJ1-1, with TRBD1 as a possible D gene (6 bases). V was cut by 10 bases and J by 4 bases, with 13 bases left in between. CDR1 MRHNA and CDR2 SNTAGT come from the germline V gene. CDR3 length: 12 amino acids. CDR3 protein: CATKGEGTEAFF. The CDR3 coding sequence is TGTGCCACCAAGGGGGAGGGCACTGAAGCTTTCTTT.

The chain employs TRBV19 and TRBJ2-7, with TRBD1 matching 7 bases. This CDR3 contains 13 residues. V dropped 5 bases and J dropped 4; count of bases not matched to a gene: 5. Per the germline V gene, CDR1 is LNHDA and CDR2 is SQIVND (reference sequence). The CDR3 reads CASSVGTDYEQYF. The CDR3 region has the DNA TGTGCCAGTAGTGTCGGGACAGATTACGAGCAGTACTTC.

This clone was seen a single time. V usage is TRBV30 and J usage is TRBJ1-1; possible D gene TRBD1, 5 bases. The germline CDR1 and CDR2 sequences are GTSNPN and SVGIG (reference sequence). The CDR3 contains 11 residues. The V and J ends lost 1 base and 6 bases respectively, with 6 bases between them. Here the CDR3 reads CAWSDRPEAFF. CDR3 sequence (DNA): TGTGCCTGGAGTGACAGGCCTGAAGCTTTCTTT.

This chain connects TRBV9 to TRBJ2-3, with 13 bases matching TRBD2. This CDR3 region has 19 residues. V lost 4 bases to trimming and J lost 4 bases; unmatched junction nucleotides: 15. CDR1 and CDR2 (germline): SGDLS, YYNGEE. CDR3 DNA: TGTGCCAGCAGCCCCTCACGTTGGACTAGCGGGAGTCTGGCAGATACGCAGTATTTT. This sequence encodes CASSPSRWTSGSLADTQYF.

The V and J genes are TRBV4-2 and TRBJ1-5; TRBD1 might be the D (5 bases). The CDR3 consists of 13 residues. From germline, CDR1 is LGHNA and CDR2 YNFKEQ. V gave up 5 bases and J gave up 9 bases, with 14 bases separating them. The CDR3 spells CASSVTGPMPQHF. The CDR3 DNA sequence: TGTGCCAGCAGCGTTACGGGGCCCATGCCCCAGCATTTT.

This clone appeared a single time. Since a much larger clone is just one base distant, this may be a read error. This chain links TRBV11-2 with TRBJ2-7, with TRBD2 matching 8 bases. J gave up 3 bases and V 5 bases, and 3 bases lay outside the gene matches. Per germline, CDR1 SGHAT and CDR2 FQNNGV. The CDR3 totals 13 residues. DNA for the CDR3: TGTGCCAGCAGCCTAGGGACTAGCTACGAGCAGTACTTC. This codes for CASSLGTSYEQYF.

CDR3 protein: CASSLGESGANVLTF. The CDR3 DNA sequence: TGTGCCAGCAGCTTAGGGGAGTCTGGGGCCAACGTCCTGACTTTC. The V call is TRBV4-2, the J call TRBJ2-6, with D perhaps assigned TRBD1 or TRBD2 (5 bases each). The CDR3 runs to 15 residues. The germline CDR1 and CDR2 sequences are LGHNA and YNFKEQ. Trimming pared 5 bases from V and 1 base from J, leaving 9 bases between.

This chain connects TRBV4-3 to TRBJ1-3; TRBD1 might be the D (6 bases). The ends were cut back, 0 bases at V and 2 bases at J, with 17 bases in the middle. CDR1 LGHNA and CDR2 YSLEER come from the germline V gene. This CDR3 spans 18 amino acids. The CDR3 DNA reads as TGCGCCAGCAGCCAAGATATGGGGGCCAGCTTGACTGGAAACACCATATATTTT. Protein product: CASSQDMGASLTGNTIYF.

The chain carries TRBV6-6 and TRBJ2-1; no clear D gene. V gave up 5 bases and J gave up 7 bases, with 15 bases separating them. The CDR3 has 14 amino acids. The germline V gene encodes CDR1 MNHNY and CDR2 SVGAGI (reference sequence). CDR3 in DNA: TGTGCCAGCAGTCACCCCCCTTATAGTAATGAGCAGTTCTTC. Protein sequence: CASSHPPYSNEQFF.

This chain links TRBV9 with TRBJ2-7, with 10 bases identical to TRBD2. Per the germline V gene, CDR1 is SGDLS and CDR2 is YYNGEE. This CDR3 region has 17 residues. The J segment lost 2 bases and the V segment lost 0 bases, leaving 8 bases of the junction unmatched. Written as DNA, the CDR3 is TGTGCCAGCAGCGTAGGAGCGGGAGGGCTAAGGACCTACGAGCAGTACTTC. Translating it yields CASSVGAGGLRTYEQYF. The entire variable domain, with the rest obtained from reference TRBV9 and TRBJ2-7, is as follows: DSGVTQTPKHLITATGQRVTLRCSPRSGDLSVYWYQQSLDQGLQFLIQYYNGEERAKGNILERFSAQQFPDLHSELNLSSLELGDSALYFCASSVGAGGLRTYEQYFGPGTRLTVT.

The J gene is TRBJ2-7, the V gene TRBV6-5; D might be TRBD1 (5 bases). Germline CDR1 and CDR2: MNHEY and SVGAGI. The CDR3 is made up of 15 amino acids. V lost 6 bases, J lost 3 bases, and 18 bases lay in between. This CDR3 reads CASSHRPQEYYEQYF. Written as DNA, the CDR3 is TGTGCCAGCAGCCACCGTCCACAGGAGTACTACGAGCAGTACTTC.

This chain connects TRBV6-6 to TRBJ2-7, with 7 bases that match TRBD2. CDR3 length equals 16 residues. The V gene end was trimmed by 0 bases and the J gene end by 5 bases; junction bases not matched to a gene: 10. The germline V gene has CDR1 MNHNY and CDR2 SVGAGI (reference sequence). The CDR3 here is CASSYSIGGSLHEQYF. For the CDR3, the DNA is TGTGCCAGCAGTTACTCGATAGGCGGGAGTCTCCACGAGCAGTACTTC.

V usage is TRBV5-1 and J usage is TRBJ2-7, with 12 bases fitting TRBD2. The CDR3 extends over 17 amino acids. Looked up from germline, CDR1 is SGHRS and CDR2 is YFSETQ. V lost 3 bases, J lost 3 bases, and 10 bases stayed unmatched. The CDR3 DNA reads TGCGCCAGCAGCTGGGCGAGGACTAGCGGGAATAGCTACGAGCAGTACTTC. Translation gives CASSWARTSGNSYEQYF.

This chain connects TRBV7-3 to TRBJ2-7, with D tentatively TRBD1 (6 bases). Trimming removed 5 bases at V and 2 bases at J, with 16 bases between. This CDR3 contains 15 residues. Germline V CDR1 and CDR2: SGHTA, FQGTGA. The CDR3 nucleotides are TGTGCCAGCAGCGCAGGACCCCGACAGGCCTACGAGCAGTACTTC. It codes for CASSAGPRQAYEQYF.

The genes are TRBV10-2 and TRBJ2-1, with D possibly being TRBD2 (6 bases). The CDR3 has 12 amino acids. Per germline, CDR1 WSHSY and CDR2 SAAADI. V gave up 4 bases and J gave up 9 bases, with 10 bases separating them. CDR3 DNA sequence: TGCGCCAGCAGTGTGGGGGGTCCTGAGCAGTTCTTC. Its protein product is CASSVGGPEQFF.

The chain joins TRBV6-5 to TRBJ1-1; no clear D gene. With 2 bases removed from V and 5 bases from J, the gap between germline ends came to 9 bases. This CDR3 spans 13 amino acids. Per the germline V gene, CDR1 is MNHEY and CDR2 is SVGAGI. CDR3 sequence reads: CASSYRERTEAFF. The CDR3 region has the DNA TGTGCCAGCAGTTACAGGGAAAGGACTGAAGCTTTCTTT.

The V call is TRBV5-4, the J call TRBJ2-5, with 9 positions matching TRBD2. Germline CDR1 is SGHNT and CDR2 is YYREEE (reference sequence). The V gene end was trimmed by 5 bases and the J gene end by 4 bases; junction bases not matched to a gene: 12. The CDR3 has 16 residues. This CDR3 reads CASSPEVAGEGETQYF. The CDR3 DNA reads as TGTGCCAGCAGTCCCGAAGTAGCGGGAGAGGGAGAGACCCAGTACTTC.

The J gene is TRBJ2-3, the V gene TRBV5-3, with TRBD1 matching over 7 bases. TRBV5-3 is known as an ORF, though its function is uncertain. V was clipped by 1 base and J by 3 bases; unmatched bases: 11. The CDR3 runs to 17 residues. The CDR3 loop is CARSLTGEYVRTDTQYF. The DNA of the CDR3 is TGTGCCAGAAGCTTGACAGGGGAGTATGTCAGGACAGATACGCAGTATTTT.

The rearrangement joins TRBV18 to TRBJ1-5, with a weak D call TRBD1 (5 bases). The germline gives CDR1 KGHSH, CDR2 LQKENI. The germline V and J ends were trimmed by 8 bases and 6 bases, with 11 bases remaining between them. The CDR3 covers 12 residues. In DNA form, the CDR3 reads TGTGCCAGCCCGGGAGGGGTTCAGCCCCAGCATTTT. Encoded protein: CASPGGVQPQHF. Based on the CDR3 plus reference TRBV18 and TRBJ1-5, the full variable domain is NAGVMQNPRHLVRRRGQEARLRCSPMKGHSHVYWYRQLPEEGLKFMVYLQKENIIDESGMPKERFSAEFPKEGPSILRIQQVVRGDSAAYFCASPGGVQPQHFGDGTRLSIL.

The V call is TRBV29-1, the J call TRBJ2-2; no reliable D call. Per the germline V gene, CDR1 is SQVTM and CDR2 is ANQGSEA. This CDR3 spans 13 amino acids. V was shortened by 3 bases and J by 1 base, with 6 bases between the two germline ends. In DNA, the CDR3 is TGCAGCGTTGATGAGCGGAACACCGGGGAGCTGTTTTTT. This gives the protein CSVDERNTGELFF.

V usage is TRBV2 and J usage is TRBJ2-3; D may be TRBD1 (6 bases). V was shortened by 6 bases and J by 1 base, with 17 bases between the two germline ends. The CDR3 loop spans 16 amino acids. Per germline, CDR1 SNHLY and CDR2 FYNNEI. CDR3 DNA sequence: TGTGCCAGCAGCATAACCAGCTCAGGGGGCACAGATACGCAGTATTTT. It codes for CASSITSSGGTDTQYF. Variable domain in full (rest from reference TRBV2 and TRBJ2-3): EPEVTQTPSHQVTQMGQEVILRCVPISNHLYFYWYRQILGQKVEFLVSFYNNEISEKSEIFDDQFSVERPDGSNFTLKIRSTKLEDSAMYFCASSITSSGGTDTQYFGPGTRLTVL.

The CDR3 is CASSLGTGGYGNEQFF. In nucleotides, the CDR3 is TGCGCCAGCAGCTTGGGGACAGGGGGCTACGGAAATGAGCAGTTCTTC. The V call is TRBV5-1, the J call TRBJ2-1; 11 bases are a match to TRBD1. With 0 bases clipped from V and 7 bases from J, the junction kept 6 bases outside the gene matches. Per the germline V gene, CDR1 is SGHRS and CDR2 is YFSETQ. The length of the CDR3 is 16 residues.